This T cell receptor beta chain was documented in a study of CD4 T cell repertoires in COVID-19. Germline V lookup: CDR1 LNHDA, CDR2 SQIVND (reference sequence). The CDR3 loop spans 16 amino acids. V shed 3 bases and J shed 2 bases, with 15 bases lying between them. Sequencing was performed with immunoSEQ multiplex PCR; in TCRdb, only in-frame clones are kept and a portion is missing. The data contain approximately 79,000 clones, around four fifths of them singletons. About this clone: Antigen: not known.

Broader study findings: SARS-CoV and/or HKU1 spike cultures shared between roughly 6 and 27% of SARS-CoV-2 clonotypes.

The specimen was CD4+ T cells from peripheral blood, collected after recovery from COVID-19. The chain is built from TRBV19 and TRBJ2-3, with TRBD2 as a possible D gene (5 bases). The receptor's source is a human donor who had COVID-19. CDR3 in amino acids: CASSMAVRAYTDTQYF. In DNA, the CDR3 is TGTGCCAGTAGTATGGCGGTGCGGGCCTACACAGATACGCAGTATTTT.